A selection of T cell receptor beta chains follows, all from one sample in a study of identical twins. TCRdb reprocessed the 5' RACE reads via MiXCR and lists one record per CDR3 protein. The sample has just over 500,000 distinct CDR3 sequences, around 20% seen once. These same records also appear under a second study, on T cells expressing NK-cell markers.

What was sequenced was CD4+ T cells sorted from blood. These TCRs come from a woman aged 18-29 years in good health. The CDR3 runs from the conserved cysteine through the conserved F or W. Each record gives: V gene, CDR3 length, J gene, clone size, D gene, CDR3 protein, CDR3 DNA. The D gene is left open where the match is weak. Expanded clones are given a class, and other clones once, few, many or no size at all.

v_gene: TRBV20-1; len: 14; j_gene: TRBJ1-6; abundance: -; d_gene: TRBD1; CDR3aa: CSARPGTEHSPLHF; CDR3nt: TGCAGTGCTAGACCGGGGACAGAGCATTCACCCCTCCACTTT
v_gene: TRBV11-2; len: 14; j_gene: TRBJ2-7; abundance: -; d_gene: TRBD1; CDR3aa: CASSFRGPTYEQYF; CDR3nt: TGTGCCAGCAGCTTCAGGGGGCCAACCTACGAGCAGTACTTC
v_gene: TRBV11-2; len: 14; j_gene: TRBJ1-1; abundance: -; d_gene: -; CDR3aa: CASSLWAANTEAFF; CDR3nt: TGTGCCAGCAGCTTATGGGCCGCGAACACTGAAGCTTTCTTT
v_gene: TRBV30; len: 14; j_gene: TRBJ2-7; abundance: -; d_gene: -; CDR3aa: CAWSVPPSLYEQYF; CDR3nt: TGTGCCTGGAGTGTACCCCCTAGCCTCTACGAGCAGTACTTC
v_gene: TRBV4-2; len: 18; j_gene: TRBJ2-7; abundance: -; d_gene: -; CDR3aa: CASSQGPRGRGADYEQYF; CDR3nt: TGTGCCAGCAGCCAAGGGCCTAGGGGGAGGGGGGCAGACTACGAGCAGTACTTC
v_gene: TRBV5-1; len: 13; j_gene: TRBJ2-3; abundance: -; d_gene: -; CDR3aa: CASSIGSRDTQYF; CDR3nt: TGCGCCAGCAGTATAGGATCACGAGATACGCAGTATTTT
v_gene: TRBV7-9; len: 15; j_gene: TRBJ2-1; abundance: few; d_gene: TRBD1; CDR3aa: CASSQGTGLRNEQFF; CDR3nt: TGTGCCAGCAGCCAAGGGACAGGGCTTCGAAATGAGCAGTTCTTC
v_gene: TRBV3-1; len: 15; j_gene: TRBJ2-4; abundance: few; d_gene: -; CDR3aa: CASSQPVFRGNIQYF; CDR3nt: TGTGCCAGCAGCCAACCAGTTTTTCGCGGAAACATTCAGTACTTC
v_gene: TRBV20-1; len: 14; j_gene: TRBJ2-7; abundance: -; d_gene: -; CDR3aa: CSARDGGSSYEQYF; CDR3nt: TGCAGTGCTAGAGACGGTGGGAGCTCCTACGAGCAGTACTTC
v_gene: TRBV20-1; len: 14; j_gene: TRBJ2-3; abundance: -; d_gene: -; CDR3aa: CSARISGIGNTQYF; CDR3nt: TGCAGTGCTAGAATCTCGGGGATTGGAAATACGCAGTATTTT
v_gene: TRBV11-1; len: 15; j_gene: TRBJ1-1; abundance: few; d_gene: -; CDR3aa: CASSTRLDGNTEAFF; CDR3nt: TGTGCCAGCAGTACTAGGCTTGACGGGAACACTGAAGCTTTCTTT
v_gene: TRBV10-1; len: 15; j_gene: TRBJ2-1; abundance: -; d_gene: TRBD2; CDR3aa: CASSGGLAGDPEQFF; CDR3nt: TGCGCCAGCAGTGGGGGCCTAGCGGGAGATCCGGAGCAGTTCTTC
v_gene: TRBV12-5; len: 16; j_gene: TRBJ2-7; abundance: few; d_gene: TRBD1; CDR3aa: CASGLVLGTASPEQYF; CDR3nt: TGTGCTAGTGGTTTGGTACTAGGGACAGCCAGCCCCGAGCAGTACTTC
v_gene: TRBV12-3/TRBV12-4; len: 14; j_gene: TRBJ1-1; abundance: few; d_gene: TRBD1; CDR3aa: CASSFSTGQGEAFF; CDR3nt: TGTGCCAGCAGTTTCTCGACAGGACAGGGTGAAGCTTTCTTT
v_gene: TRBV20-1; len: 14; j_gene: TRBJ1-6; abundance: -; d_gene: TRBD1; CDR3aa: CSAREGTGASPLHF; CDR3nt: TGCAGTGCTAGAGAGGGGACAGGGGCTTCACCCCTCCACTTT
v_gene: TRBV12-3/TRBV12-4; len: 15; j_gene: TRBJ2-2; abundance: many; d_gene: -; CDR3aa: CASSLEGAGTGELFF; CDR3nt: TGTGCCAGCAGTTTGGAGGGGGCAGGAACCGGGGAGCTGTTTTTT
v_gene: TRBV6-5; len: 12; j_gene: TRBJ1-2; abundance: few; d_gene: TRBD1; CDR3aa: CASSTGEGGYTF; CDR3nt: TGTGCCAGCAGTACAGGGGAGGGTGGCTACACCTTC
v_gene: TRBV30; len: 14; j_gene: TRBJ2-1; abundance: few; d_gene: TRBD1; CDR3aa: CAYRRDREWDEQFF; CDR3nt: TGTGCCTACCGGAGGGACAGGGAGTGGGATGAGCAGTTCTTC
v_gene: TRBV9; len: 14; j_gene: TRBJ2-1; abundance: -; d_gene: -; CDR3aa: CASSGEWGNNEQFF; CDR3nt: TGTGCCAGCAGCGGAGAGTGGGGTAACAATGAGCAGTTCTTC
v_gene: TRBV24-1; len: 16; j_gene: TRBJ2-5; abundance: few; d_gene: TRBD2; CDR3aa: CATSDFSASGKETQYF; CDR3nt: TGTGCCACCAGTGATTTCTCTGCTAGCGGAAAAGAGACCCAGTACTTC
v_gene: TRBV6-1; len: 14; j_gene: TRBJ1-5; abundance: few; d_gene: TRBD1; CDR3aa: CASRPGQGVGSQHF; CDR3nt: TGTGCCAGCAGGCCGGGACAGGGTGTTGGGTCCCAGCATTTT
v_gene: TRBV5-8; len: 15; j_gene: TRBJ1-1; abundance: -; d_gene: -; CDR3aa: CASSAGQVWNTEAFF; CDR3nt: TGTGCCAGCAGCGCCGGACAAGTCTGGAACACTGAAGCTTTCTTT
v_gene: TRBV2; len: 14; j_gene: TRBJ1-1; abundance: -; d_gene: -; CDR3aa: CASSYVLTNTEAFF; CDR3nt: TGTGCCAGCAGTTATGTATTGACGAACACTGAAGCTTTCTTT
v_gene: TRBV20-1; len: 13; j_gene: TRBJ1-1; abundance: -; d_gene: -; CDR3aa: CSVTRQLNTEAFF; CDR3nt: TGCAGTGTCACCCGACAGTTGAACACTGAAGCTTTCTTT
v_gene: TRBV7-2; len: 15; j_gene: TRBJ1-5; abundance: few; d_gene: -; CDR3aa: CASSLGLYQNQPQHF; CDR3nt: TGTGCCAGCAGCTTAGGTCTTTACCAAAATCAGCCCCAGCATTTT
v_gene: TRBV5-1; len: 14; j_gene: TRBJ1-2; abundance: -; d_gene: -; CDR3aa: CASSLTGEAFGYTF; CDR3nt: TGCGCCAGCAGCCTGACGGGGGAGGCTTTTGGCTACACCTTC
v_gene: TRBV29-1; len: 14; j_gene: TRBJ2-5; abundance: few; d_gene: TRBD2; CDR3aa: CSVDPSGRGETQYF; CDR3nt: TGCAGCGTTGACCCTAGCGGGAGGGGGGAGACCCAGTACTTC
v_gene: TRBV7-2; len: 15; j_gene: TRBJ1-5; abundance: -; d_gene: TRBD1; CDR3aa: CASSPQGGQAQPQHF; CDR3nt: TGTGCCAGCAGCCCACAGGGGGGGCAGGCTCAGCCCCAGCATTTT
v_gene: TRBV29-1; len: 15; j_gene: TRBJ1-5; abundance: few; d_gene: -; CDR3aa: CSRGGRNYSNQPQHF; CDR3nt: TGCAGCAGGGGGGGCAGAAATTATAGCAATCAGCCCCAGCATTTT
v_gene: TRBV5-1; len: 15; j_gene: TRBJ2-5; abundance: -; d_gene: TRBD1; CDR3aa: CASSLEGQGLETQYF; CDR3nt: TGCGCCAGCAGCTTGGAGGGACAGGGATTAGAGACCCAGTACTTC
v_gene: TRBV19; len: 14; j_gene: TRBJ1-6; abundance: -; d_gene: -; CDR3aa: CASSIGSRASRLHF; CDR3nt: TGTGCCAGTAGTATAGGTTCCAGAGCGTCGCGCCTCCACTTT
v_gene: TRBV4-3; len: 13; j_gene: TRBJ1-2; abundance: -; d_gene: -; CDR3aa: CASSQDTGYGYTF; CDR3nt: TGCGCCAGCAGCCAAGATACTGGGTATGGCTACACCTTC
v_gene: TRBV5-6; len: 17; j_gene: TRBJ2-1; abundance: -; d_gene: TRBD2; CDR3aa: CASSPGGGYLSYNEQFF; CDR3nt: TGTGCCAGCAGCCCCGGGGGGGGATACCTCTCCTACAATGAGCAGTTCTTC
v_gene: TRBV6-1; len: 17; j_gene: TRBJ1-5; abundance: -; d_gene: -; CDR3aa: CASSPHSTGTSYQPQHF; CDR3nt: TGTGCCAGCAGTCCCCACTCTACCGGGACATCTTATCAGCCCCAGCATTTT
v_gene: TRBV11-2; len: 19; j_gene: TRBJ2-1; abundance: -; d_gene: TRBD1; CDR3aa: CASSLGAPHRDRTVNEQFF; CDR3nt: TGTGCCAGCAGCTTAGGGGCGCCCCACCGGGACAGGACTGTCAATGAGCAGTTCTTC
v_gene: TRBV6-1; len: 16; j_gene: TRBJ2-3; abundance: -; d_gene: TRBD2; CDR3aa: CASRDSFGRGTDTQYF; CDR3nt: TGTGCCAGCCGGGATTCTTTTGGGAGGGGCACAGATACGCAGTATTTT
v_gene: TRBV29-1; len: 12; j_gene: TRBJ2-5; abundance: -; d_gene: -; CDR3aa: CSVAREEETQYF; CDR3nt: TGCAGCGTTGCCAGGGAGGAGGAGACCCAGTACTTC
v_gene: TRBV20-1; len: 12; j_gene: TRBJ2-3; abundance: few; d_gene: -; CDR3aa: CSGHISTDTQYF; CDR3nt: TGCAGTGGTCACATTAGCACAGATACGCAGTATTTT
v_gene: TRBV10-3; len: 13; j_gene: TRBJ1-5; abundance: -; d_gene: TRBD1; CDR3aa: CAISPTGEQPQHF; CDR3nt: TGTGCCATCAGCCCGACAGGGGAACAGCCCCAGCATTTT
v_gene: TRBV7-2; len: 14; j_gene: TRBJ2-5; abundance: few; d_gene: -; CDR3aa: CASSLGGTGETQYF; CDR3nt: TGTGCCAGCAGCTTAGGAGGCACAGGGGAGACCCAGTACTTC
v_gene: TRBV14; len: 17; j_gene: TRBJ2-1; abundance: many; d_gene: -; CDR3aa: CASSHRVPGWEYNEQFF; CDR3nt: TGTGCCAGCAGCCACAGAGTGCCGGGTTGGGAATACAATGAGCAGTTCTTC
v_gene: TRBV6-1; len: 14; j_gene: TRBJ2-3; abundance: -; d_gene: TRBD1; CDR3aa: CASNQGASTDTQYF; CDR3nt: TGTGCCAGCAATCAGGGGGCTTCGACAGATACGCAGTATTTT
v_gene: TRBV7-8; len: 14; j_gene: TRBJ2-2; abundance: few; d_gene: -; CDR3aa: CASTSVLRGGELFF; CDR3nt: TGTGCCAGCACTAGCGTCCTTCGGGGCGGGGAGCTGTTTTTT
v_gene: TRBV20-1; len: 12; j_gene: TRBJ1-5; abundance: -; d_gene: -; CDR3aa: CSAAGGNQPQHF; CDR3nt: TGCAGTGCGGCGGGAGGGAATCAGCCCCAGCATTTT
v_gene: TRBV13; len: 11; j_gene: TRBJ2-7; abundance: -; d_gene: -; CDR3aa: CASSYRREQYF; CDR3nt: TGTGCCAGCAGCTATCGACGGGAGCAGTACTTC
v_gene: TRBV12-3/TRBV12-4; len: 13; j_gene: TRBJ2-7; abundance: -; d_gene: -; CDR3aa: CASSTGPPREQYF; CDR3nt: TGTGCCAGCAGCACGGGCCCCCCGCGCGAGCAGTACTTC
v_gene: TRBV6-2/TRBV6-3; len: 12; j_gene: TRBJ2-1; abundance: many; d_gene: -; CDR3aa: CASGLNRNEQFF; CDR3nt: TGTGCCAGCGGACTCAACCGAAATGAGCAGTTCTTC
v_gene: TRBV7-9; len: 14; j_gene: TRBJ2-7; abundance: many; d_gene: -; CDR3aa: CASSLGRTSYEQYF; CDR3nt: TGTGCCAGCAGCTTAGGGCGTACTTCCTACGAGCAGTACTTC